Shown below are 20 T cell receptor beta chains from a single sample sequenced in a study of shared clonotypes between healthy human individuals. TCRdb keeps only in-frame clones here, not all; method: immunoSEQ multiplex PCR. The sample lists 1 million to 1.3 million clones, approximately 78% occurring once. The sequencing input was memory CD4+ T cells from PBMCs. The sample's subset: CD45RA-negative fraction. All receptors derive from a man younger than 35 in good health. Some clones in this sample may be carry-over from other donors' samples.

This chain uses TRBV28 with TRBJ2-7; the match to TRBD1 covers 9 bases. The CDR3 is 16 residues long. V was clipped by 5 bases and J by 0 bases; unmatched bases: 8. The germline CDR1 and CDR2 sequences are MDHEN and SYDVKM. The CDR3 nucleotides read TGTGCCAGCAGTCCTCCGGGACAGGGAAGCTCCTACGAGCAGTACTTC. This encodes CASSPPGQGSSYEQYF.

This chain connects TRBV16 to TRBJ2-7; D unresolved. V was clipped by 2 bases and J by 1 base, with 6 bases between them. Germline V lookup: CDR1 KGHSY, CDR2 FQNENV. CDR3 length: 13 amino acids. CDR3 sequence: CASSQGQSYEQYF. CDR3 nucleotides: TGTGCCAGCAGCCAAGGGCAGTCCTACGAGCAGTACTTC. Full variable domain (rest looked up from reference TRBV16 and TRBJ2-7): GEEVAQTPKHLVRGEGQKAKLYCAPIKGHSYVFWYQQVLKNEFKFLISFQNENVFDETGMPKERFSAKCLPNSPCSLEIQATKLEDSAVYFCASSQGQSYEQYFGPGTRLTVT.

The CDR3 protein is CASRGPANEKLFF. CDR3 sequence (DNA): TGTGCCAGCAGGGGGCCGGCTAATGAAAAACTGTTTTTT. V is TRBV28 and J is TRBJ1-4; a weak D match, TRBD1 (5 bases). CDR1 MDHEN and CDR2 SYDVKM come from the germline V gene. Trimming removed 6 bases from V and 3 bases from J, with 8 bases in between. This CDR3 has 13 amino acids.

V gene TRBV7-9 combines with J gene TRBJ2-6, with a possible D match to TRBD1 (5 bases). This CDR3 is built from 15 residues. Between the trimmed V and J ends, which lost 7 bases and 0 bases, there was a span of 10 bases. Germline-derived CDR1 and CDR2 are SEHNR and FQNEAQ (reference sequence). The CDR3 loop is CASNRQNSGANVLTF. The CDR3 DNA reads TGTGCCAGCAACAGACAGAACTCTGGGGCCAACGTCCTGACTTTC.

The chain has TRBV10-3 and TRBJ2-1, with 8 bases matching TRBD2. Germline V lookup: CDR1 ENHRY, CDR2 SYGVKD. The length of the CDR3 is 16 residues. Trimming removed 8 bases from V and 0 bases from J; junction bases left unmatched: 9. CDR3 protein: CAIAERGQSSYNEQFF. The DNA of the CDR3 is TGTGCCATCGCCGAGCGGGGGCAGAGCTCCTACAATGAGCAGTTCTTC.

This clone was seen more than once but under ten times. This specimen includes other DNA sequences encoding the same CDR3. CDR3 protein: CASSLTGDNSPLHF. For the CDR3, the DNA is TGTGCCAGCAGCCTAACAGGGGACAATTCACCCCTCCACTTT. The rearrangement uses TRBV9 and TRBJ1-6, with 7 bases fitting TRBD1. The germline V gene encodes CDR1 SGDLS and CDR2 YYNGEE. V gave up 4 bases and J gave up 7 bases; unmatched junction bases: 5. This CDR3 contains 14 residues. Filled out from reference TRBV9 and TRBJ1-6, the complete variable domain reads DSGVTQTPKHLITATGQRVTLRCSPRSGDLSVYWYQQSLDQGLQFLIQYYNGEERAKGNILERFSAQQFPDLHSELNLSSLELGDSALYFCASSLTGDNSPLHFGNGTRLTVT.

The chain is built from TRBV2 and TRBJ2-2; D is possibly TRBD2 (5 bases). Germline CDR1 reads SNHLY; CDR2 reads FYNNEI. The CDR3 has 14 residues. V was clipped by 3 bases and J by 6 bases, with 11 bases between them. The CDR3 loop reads CASSDRASSGELFF. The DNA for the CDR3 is TGTGCCAGCAGTGATAGGGCTAGCTCCGGGGAGCTGTTTTTT.

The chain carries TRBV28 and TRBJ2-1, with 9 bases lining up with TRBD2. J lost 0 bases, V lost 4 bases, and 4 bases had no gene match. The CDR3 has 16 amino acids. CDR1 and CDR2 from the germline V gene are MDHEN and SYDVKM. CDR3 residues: CASSSRLAASYNEQFF. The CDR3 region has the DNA TGTGCCAGCAGTTCCCGACTAGCGGCCTCCTACAATGAGCAGTTCTTC.

The CDR3 loop reads CASSLAPATPYEQYF. The CDR3 bases are TGTGCCAGCAGCTTAGCCCCAGCGACTCCCTACGAGCAGTACTTC. V gene TRBV7-2 combines with J gene TRBJ2-7, with D hard to call. V was shortened by 0 bases and J by 2 bases, with 11 bases between the two germline ends. This CDR3 spans 15 amino acids. Germline V gene data show CDR1 as SGHTA and CDR2 as FQGNSA.

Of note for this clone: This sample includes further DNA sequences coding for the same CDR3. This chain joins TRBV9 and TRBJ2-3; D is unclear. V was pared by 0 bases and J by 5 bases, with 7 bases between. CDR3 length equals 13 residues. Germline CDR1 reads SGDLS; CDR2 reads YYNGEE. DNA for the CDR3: TGTGCCAGCAGCGTAGGAACGGGAGATACGCAGTATTTT. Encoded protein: CASSVGTGDTQYF.

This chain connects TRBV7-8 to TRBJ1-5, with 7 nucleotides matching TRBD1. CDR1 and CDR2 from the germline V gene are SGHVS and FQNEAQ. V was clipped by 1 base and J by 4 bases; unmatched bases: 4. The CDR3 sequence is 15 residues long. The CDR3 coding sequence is TGTGCCAGCAGCTTAGAGACAGGGAGGAATCAGCCCCAGCATTTT. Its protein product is CASSLETGRNQPQHF. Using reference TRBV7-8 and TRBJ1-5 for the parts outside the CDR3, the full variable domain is GAGVSQSPRYKVAKRGQDVALRCDPISGHVSLFWYQQALGQGPEFLTYFQNEAQLDKSGLPSDRFFAERPEGSVSTLKIQRTQQEDSAVYLCASSLETGRNQPQHFGDGTRLSIL.

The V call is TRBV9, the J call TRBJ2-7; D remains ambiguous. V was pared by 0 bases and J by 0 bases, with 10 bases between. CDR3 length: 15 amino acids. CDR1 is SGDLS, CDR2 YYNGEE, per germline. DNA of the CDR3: TGTGCCAGCAGCGTAGCCGGTGACAACTCCTACGAGCAGTACTTC. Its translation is CASSVAGDNSYEQYF.

CDR3 loop: CASSYRTGQGYTF. Written as DNA, the CDR3 is TGTGCCAGCAGTTACAGGACAGGGCAGGGCTACACCTTC. The chain carries TRBV27 and TRBJ1-2; 8 bases fit TRBD1. Germline assignment: CDR1 MNHEY and CDR2 SMNVEV (reference sequence). The CDR3 loop spans 13 amino acids. After removal of 4 bases from V and 8 bases from J, the junction contained 6 bases not matched to a gene.

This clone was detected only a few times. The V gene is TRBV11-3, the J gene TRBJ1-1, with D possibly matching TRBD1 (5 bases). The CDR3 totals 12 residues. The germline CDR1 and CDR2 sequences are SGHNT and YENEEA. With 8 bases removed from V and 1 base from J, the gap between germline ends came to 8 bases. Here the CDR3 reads CASSRGNTEAFF. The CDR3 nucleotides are TGTGCCAGCTCGAGGGGGAACACTGAAGCTTTCTTT.

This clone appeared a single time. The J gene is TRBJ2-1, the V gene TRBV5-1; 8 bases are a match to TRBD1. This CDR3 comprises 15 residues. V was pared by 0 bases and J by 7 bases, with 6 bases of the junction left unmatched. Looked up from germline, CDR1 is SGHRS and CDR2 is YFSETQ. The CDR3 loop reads CASSLGGQDLNEQFF. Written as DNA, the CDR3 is TGCGCCAGCAGCTTGGGGGGACAGGATCTGAATGAGCAGTTCTTC.

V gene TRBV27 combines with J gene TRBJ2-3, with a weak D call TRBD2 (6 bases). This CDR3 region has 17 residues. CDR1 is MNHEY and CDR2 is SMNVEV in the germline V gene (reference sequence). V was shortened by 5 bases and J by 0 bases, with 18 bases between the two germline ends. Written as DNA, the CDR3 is TGTGCCAGCAGTGCAGCGGGTTCGTCTGTCAGCACAGATACGCAGTATTTT. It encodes CASSAAGSSVSTDTQYF.

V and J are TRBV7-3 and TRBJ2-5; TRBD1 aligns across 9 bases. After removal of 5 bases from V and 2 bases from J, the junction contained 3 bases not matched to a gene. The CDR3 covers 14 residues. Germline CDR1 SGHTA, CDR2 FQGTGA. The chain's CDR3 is CASSRGQGQETQYF. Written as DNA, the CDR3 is TGTGCCAGCAGCAGGGGACAGGGACAAGAGACCCAGTACTTC.

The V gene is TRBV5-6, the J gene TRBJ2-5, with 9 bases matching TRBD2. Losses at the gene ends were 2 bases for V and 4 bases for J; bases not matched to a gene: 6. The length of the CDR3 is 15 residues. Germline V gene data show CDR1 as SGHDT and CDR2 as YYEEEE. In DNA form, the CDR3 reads TGTGCCAGCAGCTTCCTTAGCGGGAGCGGAGAGACCCAGTACTTC. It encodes CASSFLSGSGETQYF. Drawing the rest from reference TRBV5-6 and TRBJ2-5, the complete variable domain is DAGVTQSPTHLIKTRGQQVTLRCSPKSGHDTVSWYQQALGQGPQFIFQYYEEEERQRGNFPDRFSGHQFPNYSSELNVNALLLGDSALYLCASSFLSGSGETQYFGPGTRLLVL.

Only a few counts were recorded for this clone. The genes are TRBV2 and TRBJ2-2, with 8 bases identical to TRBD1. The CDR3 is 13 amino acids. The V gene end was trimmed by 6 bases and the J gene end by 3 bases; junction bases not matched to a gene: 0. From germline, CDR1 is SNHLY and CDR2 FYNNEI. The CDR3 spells CASRDRDTGELFF. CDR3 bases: TGTGCCAGCAGGGACAGGGACACCGGGGAGCTGTTTTTT.

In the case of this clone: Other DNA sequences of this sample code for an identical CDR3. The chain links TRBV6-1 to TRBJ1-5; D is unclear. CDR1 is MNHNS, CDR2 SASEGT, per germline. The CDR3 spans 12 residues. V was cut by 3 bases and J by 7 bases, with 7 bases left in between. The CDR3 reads CASSDPGQPQHF. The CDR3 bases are TGTGCCAGCAGTGACCCGGGACAGCCCCAGCATTTT.